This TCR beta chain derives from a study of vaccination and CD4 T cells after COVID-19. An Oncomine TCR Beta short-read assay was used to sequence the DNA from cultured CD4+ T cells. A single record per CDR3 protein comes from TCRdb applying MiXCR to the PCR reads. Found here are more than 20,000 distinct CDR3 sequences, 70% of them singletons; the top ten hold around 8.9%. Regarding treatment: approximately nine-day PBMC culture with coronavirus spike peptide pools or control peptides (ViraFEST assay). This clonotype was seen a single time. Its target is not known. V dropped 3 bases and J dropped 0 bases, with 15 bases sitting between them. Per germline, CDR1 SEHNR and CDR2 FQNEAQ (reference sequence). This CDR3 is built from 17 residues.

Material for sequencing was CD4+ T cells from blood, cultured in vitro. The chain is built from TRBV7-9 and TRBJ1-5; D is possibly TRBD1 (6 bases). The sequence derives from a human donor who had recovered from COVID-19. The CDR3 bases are TGTGCCAGCAGCTTGTTCAACAGGGCCTATAGCAATCAGCCCCAGCATTTT. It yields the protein CASSLFNRAYSNQPQHF. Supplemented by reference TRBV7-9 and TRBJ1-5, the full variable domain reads DTGVSQNPRHKITKRGQNVTFRCDPISEHNRLYWYRQTLGQGPEFLTYFQNEAQLEKSRLLSDRFSAERPKGSFSTLEIQRTEQGDSAMYLCASSLFNRAYSNQPQHFGDGTRLSIL.